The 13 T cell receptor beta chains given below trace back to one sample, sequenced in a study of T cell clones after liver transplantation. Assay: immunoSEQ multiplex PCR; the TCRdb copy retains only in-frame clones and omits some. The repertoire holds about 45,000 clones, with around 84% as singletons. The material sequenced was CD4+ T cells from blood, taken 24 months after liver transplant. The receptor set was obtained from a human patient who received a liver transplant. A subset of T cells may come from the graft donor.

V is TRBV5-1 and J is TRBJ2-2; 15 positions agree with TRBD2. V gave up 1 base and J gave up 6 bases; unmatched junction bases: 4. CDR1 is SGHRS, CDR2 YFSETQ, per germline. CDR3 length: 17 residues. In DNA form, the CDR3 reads TGCGCCAGCAGCTTGATCGGGACTAGCGGGGGGCCCGGGGAGCTGTTTTTT. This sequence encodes CASSLIGTSGGPGELFF. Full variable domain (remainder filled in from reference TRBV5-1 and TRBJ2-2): KAGVTQTPRYLIKTRGQQVTLSCSPISGHRSVSWYQQTPGQGLQFLFEYFSETQRNKGNFPGRFSGRQFSNSRSEMNVSTLELGDSALYLCASSLIGTSGGPGELFFGEGSRLTVL.

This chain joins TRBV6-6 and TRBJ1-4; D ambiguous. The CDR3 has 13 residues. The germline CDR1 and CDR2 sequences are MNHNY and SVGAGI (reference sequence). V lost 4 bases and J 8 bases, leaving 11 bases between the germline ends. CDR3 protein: CASSFGLGEKLFF. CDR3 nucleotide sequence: TGTGCCAGCAGTTTCGGACTAGGGGAAAAACTGTTTTTT.

This CDR3 is CASSLEVRTDEQFF. The CDR3 coding sequence is TGTGCCAGCAGCTTAGAAGTCAGGACCGATGAGCAGTTCTTC. V usage is TRBV7-8 and J usage is TRBJ2-1; D is unresolved. The CDR3 loop spans 14 amino acids. CDR1 and CDR2 from the germline V gene are SGHVS and FQNEAQ. Deletions cut 1 base from V and 8 bases from J, with 12 bases between.

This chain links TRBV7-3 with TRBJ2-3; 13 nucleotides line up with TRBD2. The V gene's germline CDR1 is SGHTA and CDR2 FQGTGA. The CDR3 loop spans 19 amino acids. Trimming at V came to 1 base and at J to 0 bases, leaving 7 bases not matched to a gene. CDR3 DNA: TGTGCCAGCAGCTTAAGCGGGGGACTAGCGGGGACGAGCACAGATACGCAGTATTTT. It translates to CASSLSGGLAGTSTDTQYF.

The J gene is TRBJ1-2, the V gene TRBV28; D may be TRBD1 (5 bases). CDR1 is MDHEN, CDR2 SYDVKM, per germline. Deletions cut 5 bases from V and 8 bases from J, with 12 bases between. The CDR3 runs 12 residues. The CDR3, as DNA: TGTGCCAGCAGTACGGGGGGGGTAGGCTACACCTTC. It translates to CASSTGGVGYTF.

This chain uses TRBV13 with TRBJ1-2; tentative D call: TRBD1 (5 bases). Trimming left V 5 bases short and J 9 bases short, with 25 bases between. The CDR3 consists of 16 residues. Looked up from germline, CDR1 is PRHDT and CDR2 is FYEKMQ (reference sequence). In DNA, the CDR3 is TGTGCCAGCAGCACCCTAAGGACGGGGGTCCGGAGCAGCTACACCTTC. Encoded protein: CASSTLRTGVRSSYTF. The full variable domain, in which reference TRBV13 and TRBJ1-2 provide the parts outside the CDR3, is AAGVIQSPRHLIKEKRETATLKCYPIPRHDTVYWYQQGPGQDPQFLISFYEKMQSDKGSIPDRFSAQQFSDYHSELNMSSLELGDSALYFCASSTLRTGVRSSYTFGSGTRLTVV.

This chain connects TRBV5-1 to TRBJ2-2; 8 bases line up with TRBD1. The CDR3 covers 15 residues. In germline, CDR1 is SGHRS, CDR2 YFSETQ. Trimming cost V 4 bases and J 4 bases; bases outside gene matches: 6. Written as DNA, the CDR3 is TGCGCCAGCAGCAGCCAGGGGGCGGGCACCGGGGAGCTGTTTTTT. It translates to CASSSQGAGTGELFF.

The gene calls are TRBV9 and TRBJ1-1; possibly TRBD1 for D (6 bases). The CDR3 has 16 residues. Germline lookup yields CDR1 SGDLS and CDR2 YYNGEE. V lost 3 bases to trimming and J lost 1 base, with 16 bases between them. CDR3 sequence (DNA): TGTGCCAGCAGCGCCAGAGAGGGGGGCACGAACACTGAAGCTTTCTTT. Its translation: CASSAREGGTNTEAFF.

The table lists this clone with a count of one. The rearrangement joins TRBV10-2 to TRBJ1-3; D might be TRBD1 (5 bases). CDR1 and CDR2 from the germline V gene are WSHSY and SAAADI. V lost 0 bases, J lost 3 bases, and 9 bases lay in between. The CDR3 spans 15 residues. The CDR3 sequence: CASSESGGFGNTIYF. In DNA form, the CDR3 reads TGCGCCAGCAGTGAGTCGGGGGGATTTGGAAACACCATATATTTT.

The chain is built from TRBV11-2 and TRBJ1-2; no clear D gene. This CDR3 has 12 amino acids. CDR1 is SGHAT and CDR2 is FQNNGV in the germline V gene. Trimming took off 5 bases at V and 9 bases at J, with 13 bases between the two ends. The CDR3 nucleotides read TGTGCCAGCAGCCCACAGCGTAATAGCTACACCTTC. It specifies CASSPQRNSYTF. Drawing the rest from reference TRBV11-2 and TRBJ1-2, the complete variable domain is EAGVAQSPRYKIIEKRQSVAFWCNPISGHATLYWYQQILGQGPKLLIQFQNNGVVDDSQLPKDRFSAERLKGVDSTLKIQPAKLEDSAVYLCASSPQRNSYTFGSGTRLTVV.

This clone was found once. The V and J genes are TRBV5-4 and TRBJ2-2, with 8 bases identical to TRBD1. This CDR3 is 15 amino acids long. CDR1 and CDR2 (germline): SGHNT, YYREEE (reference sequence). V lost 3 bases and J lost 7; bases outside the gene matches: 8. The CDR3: CASSWWTGRVGELFF. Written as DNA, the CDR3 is TGTGCCAGCAGCTGGTGGACAGGGAGAGTCGGGGAGCTGTTTTTT.

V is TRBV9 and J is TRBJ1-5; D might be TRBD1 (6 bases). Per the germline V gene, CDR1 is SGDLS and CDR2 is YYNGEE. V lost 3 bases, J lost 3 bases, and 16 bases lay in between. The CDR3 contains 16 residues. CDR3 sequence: CASSEGSGQLNQPQHF. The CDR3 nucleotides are TGTGCCAGCAGCGAGGGAAGTGGACAGCTCAATCAGCCCCAGCATTTT.

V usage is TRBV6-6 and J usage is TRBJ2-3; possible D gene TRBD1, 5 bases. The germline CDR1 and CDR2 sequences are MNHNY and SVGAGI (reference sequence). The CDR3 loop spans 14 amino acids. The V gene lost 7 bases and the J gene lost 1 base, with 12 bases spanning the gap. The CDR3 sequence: CASTQGWGTDTQYF. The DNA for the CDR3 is TGTGCCAGCACTCAGGGATGGGGCACAGATACGCAGTATTTT.